This TCR beta chain was recorded in a study of cytomegalovirus exposure and HLA in healthy donors. Primers for the PCR totalled 60 Vbeta and 13 Jbeta. Profiled with immunoSEQ multiplex PCR; TCRdb holds only in-frame clones, not every one. Of under 200,000 clones in the sample, approximately 79% are singletons; the top ten hold 1.5% to 2%. The sample comprised PBMCs. This clonotype was obtained from a human donor in good health.

The DNA of the CDR3 is TGTGCCAGCAGGGACAGGGAGAATTCACCCCTCCACTTT. Translated, it gives CASRDRENSPLHF. The V gene is TRBV5-4, the J gene TRBJ1-6; the match to TRBD1 covers 8 bases. Trimming took 5 bases from V and 7 from J; bases not matched to a gene: 2. The germline gives CDR1 SGHNT, CDR2 YYREEE (reference sequence). This CDR3 contains 13 residues.